The 19 T cell receptor beta chains reported below all come from one sample, sequenced in a study of cytomegalovirus exposure and HLA in healthy donors (dated by TCRdb to 2016 to 2017). Preparation of the library involved the immunoSEQ multiplex PCR assay. For the multiplex PCR, a mixture combining 60 forward primers for TCR Vbeta segments and 13 reverse primers for TCR Jbeta segments was used. The clones in this table, taken by TCRdb from immuneACCESS, are in-frame only. Not every clone is retained; where verified, under half of the shortfall comes from an unresolved V gene, and the cause of the rest is unknown. This sample gives 130,000 or so clones in total; over 8% of them show up just once. 5.5% of the sample comes from the top ten. The sample was PBMCs. The receptor set was obtained from a man in his forties in good health and CMV-seronegative.

On this clone itself: One end of the junction fails to match germline, which may point to a read error. The CDR3 is CASSQGRLSTDKQYF. The DNA of the CDR3 is TGCGCCAGCAGCCAAGGGCGCCTCAGCACAGATAAGCAGTATTTT. The J gene is TRBJ2-3, the V gene TRBV4-3; D unresolved. CDR3 length equals 15 residues. Germline CDR1 and CDR2: LGHNA and YSLEER.

This clone was found a few times. The chain recombines TRBV2 with TRBJ1-5, with D perhaps matching TRBD1 (6 bases). The germline V and J ends were trimmed by 4 bases and 7 bases, with 14 bases remaining between them. Germline V CDR1 and CDR2: SNHLY, FYNNEI. This CDR3 spans 14 amino acids. CDR3 DNA: TGTGCCAGCAGTGCTGAAGGGGGTGACCAGCCCCAGCATTTT. Protein sequence: CASSAEGGDQPQHF.

The chain carries TRBV7-9 and TRBJ2-2; 10 positions match TRBD1. From germline, CDR1 is SEHNR and CDR2 FQNEAQ (reference sequence). This CDR3 contains 15 residues. V was clipped by 5 bases and J by 3 bases; unmatched bases: 3. The CDR3 protein is CASSRQGADTGELFF. The CDR3 coding sequence is TGTGCCAGCAGCCGACAGGGGGCGGACACCGGGGAGCTGTTTTTT. Looking up the rest from reference TRBV7-9 and TRBJ2-2 gives the full variable domain: DTGVSQNPRHKITKRGQNVTFRCDPISEHNRLYWYRQTLGQGPEFLTYFQNEAQLEKSRLLSDRFSAERPKGSFSTLEIQRTEQGDSAMYLCASSRQGADTGELFFGEGSRLTVL.

This clone was seen only a few times. The chain carries TRBV9 and TRBJ1-4; TRBD1 agrees at 9 bases. The CDR3 runs to 12 residues. Germline V gives CDR1 SGDLS, CDR2 YYNGEE. V shed 3 bases and J 12 bases; nucleotides not matched to a gene: 3. CDR3 DNA: TGTGCCAGCAGCGGGACAGGGGCCCAACTGTTTTTT. Its protein product is CASSGTGAQLFF.

The chain combines TRBV6-5 with TRBJ1-2; 7 nucleotides align to TRBD1. CDR1 is MNHEY and CDR2 is SVGAGI in the germline V gene. V was clipped by 5 bases and J by 2 bases; unmatched bases: 5. This CDR3 has 14 amino acids. The CDR3 here is CASSRDSRNYGYTF. In DNA form, the CDR3 reads TGTGCCAGCAGTAGGGACAGCAGAAACTATGGCTACACCTTC.

The chain uses TRBV23-1 and TRBJ1-6, with a weak D call TRBD1 (6 bases). TRBV23-1 is labeled an ORF, and its function is uncertain. CDR3 length equals 17 residues. Trimming removed 7 bases from V and 9 bases from J, with 25 bases in between. The chain's CDR3 is CASISWEPQGGGSPLHF. The CDR3 coding sequence is TGCGCCAGCATTTCATGGGAGCCACAGGGTGGCGGTTCACCCCTCCACTTT.

The sample holds a few counts of this clone. The chain recombines TRBV27 with TRBJ2-5, with D unresolved. The CDR3 contains 12 residues. V was clipped by 5 bases and J by 4 bases, with 8 bases between them. Germline V gene lookup returns CDR1 MNHEY and CDR2 SMNVEV (reference sequence). CDR3 loop: CASSPGRETQYF. CDR3 nucleotide sequence: TGTGCCAGCAGTCCGGGTAGAGAGACCCAGTACTTC.

This clone was found a few times. The DNA of the CDR3 is TGTGCCAGCAGTTACCGGGGGGGCACAGATACGCAGTATTTT. As protein: CASSYRGGTDTQYF. This chain links TRBV6-6 with TRBJ2-3, with 7 nucleotides matching TRBD2. Germline CDR1 reads MNHNY; CDR2 reads SVGAGI (reference sequence). The junction had 0 bases not matched to a gene; V was cut back by 2 bases and J by 1 base. The CDR3 is 14 amino acids.

This clone was counted a few times. The CDR3 loop is CASRSGTETYEQYF. The CDR3 nucleotides read TGTGCCAGCAGATCCGGGACAGAGACCTACGAGCAGTACTTC. V is TRBV5-6 and J is TRBJ2-7; 7 nucleotides line up with TRBD1. Germline lookup yields CDR1 SGHDT and CDR2 YYEEEE. The CDR3 consists of 14 residues. Losses at the gene ends were 5 bases for V and 2 bases for J; bases not matched to a gene: 7.

The chain has TRBV4-2 and TRBJ2-7, with D possibly matching TRBD2 (6 bases). V dropped 4 bases and J dropped 4 bases, with 11 bases sitting between them. Germline CDR1 is LGHNA and CDR2 is YNFKEQ. The CDR3 runs to 13 residues. The CDR3 region has the DNA TGTGCCAGCAGCCCAGGAGGGCCTTACGAGCAGTACTTC. Translating it yields CASSPGGPYEQYF.

J is TRBJ1-5 and V is TRBV18; D gene uncertain. This CDR3 spans 13 amino acids. Between the trimmed V and J ends, which lost 1 base and 4 bases, there was a span of 5 bases. Germline CDR1 and CDR2: KGHSH and LQKENI. As DNA, the CDR3 is TGTGCCAGCTCACCACAGGAGAATCAGCCCCAGCATTTT. Translated, it gives CASSPQENQPQHF.

The V call is TRBV19, the J call TRBJ2-6; TRBD2 might be the D (5 bases). Trimming cost V 4 bases and J 0 bases, with 10 bases left between them. CDR1 is LNHDA, CDR2 SQIVND, per germline (reference sequence). The CDR3 has 16 residues. This CDR3 reads CASSRRVSSGANVLTF. CDR3 bases: TGTGCCAGTAGTAGGCGGGTTTCCTCTGGGGCCAACGTCCTGACTTTC.

This sequence joins TRBV15 and TRBJ2-3; no reliable D call. The germline V and J ends were trimmed by 6 bases and 2 bases, with 15 bases remaining between them. The length of the CDR3 is 15 residues. Germline values: CDR1 LNHNV, CDR2 YYDKDF (reference sequence). The CDR3 sequence is CATRNHVVSTDTQYF. In DNA form, the CDR3 reads TGTGCCACCAGGAACCATGTAGTGTCCACAGATACGCAGTATTTT.

This chain uses TRBV7-2 with TRBJ1-1; no clear D. V gave up 4 bases and J gave up 2 bases, with 8 bases separating them. Germline CDR1 reads SGHTA; CDR2 reads FQGNSA. The CDR3 runs to 13 residues. The CDR3 spells CASSWSGNTEAFF. The CDR3 region has the DNA TGTGCCAGCAGCTGGAGTGGAAACACTGAAGCTTTCTTT.

Only a few counts were recorded for this clone. The V and J genes are TRBV18 and TRBJ2-3, with D possibly TRBD1 on 5 matching bases. The CDR3 has 17 residues. V was clipped by 1 base and J by 1 base, with 15 bases between them. From germline, CDR1 is KGHSH and CDR2 LQKENI. The CDR3: CASSPQVQGSGTDTQYF. The CDR3 DNA reads TGTGCCAGCTCACCACAGGTTCAGGGATCGGGCACAGATACGCAGTATTTT.

This clone was observed a handful of times. This rearrangement joins TRBV5-4 to TRBJ2-1; 10 nucleotides line up with TRBD1. V dropped 5 bases and J dropped 7; count of bases not matched to a gene: 9. The CDR3 length is 15 residues. Germline V lookup: CDR1 SGHNT, CDR2 YYREEE (reference sequence). The CDR3 here is CASSYDRGHLNEQFF. In nucleotides, the CDR3 is TGTGCCAGCAGTTACGACAGGGGGCATTTAAATGAGCAGTTCTTC.

The J gene is TRBJ1-1, the V gene TRBV5-1; possible D gene TRBD1, 5 bases. The CDR3 spans 15 residues. CDR1 and CDR2 from the germline V gene are SGHRS and YFSETQ. V lost 0 bases and J lost 1, with 10 bases in between. The CDR3 DNA reads as TGCGCCAGCAGCTTGGCCATGGGGGGGAACACTGAAGCTTTCTTT. Protein: CASSLAMGGNTEAFF.

The V call is TRBV6-6, the J call TRBJ1-5; TRBD1 matches 8 bases. Per germline, CDR1 MNHNY and CDR2 SVGAGI (reference sequence). The CDR3 totals 16 residues. J lost 7 bases, V lost 0 bases, and 8 bases had no gene match. The CDR3 DNA reads TGTGCCAGCAGTTACTCGTCAGGACAGGGAAGGCAGCCCCAGCATTTT. It encodes CASSYSSGQGRQPQHF.

This clone showed up just a few times. The J gene is TRBJ2-5, the V gene TRBV29-1, with 9 bases fitting TRBD1. The germline CDR1 and CDR2 sequences are SQVTM and ANQGSEA. This CDR3 contains 13 residues. Trimming at V came to 4 bases and at J to 5 bases, leaving 5 bases not matched to a gene. The CDR3 reads CSVGQGVWETQYF. The CDR3 coding sequence is TGCAGCGTTGGACAGGGGGTCTGGGAGACCCAGTACTTC.